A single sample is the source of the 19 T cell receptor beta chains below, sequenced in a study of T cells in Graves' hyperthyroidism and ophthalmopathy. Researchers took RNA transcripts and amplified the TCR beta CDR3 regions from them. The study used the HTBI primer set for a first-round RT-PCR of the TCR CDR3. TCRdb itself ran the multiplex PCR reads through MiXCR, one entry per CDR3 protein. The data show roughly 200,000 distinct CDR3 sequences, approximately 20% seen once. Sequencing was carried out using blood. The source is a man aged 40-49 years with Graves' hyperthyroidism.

CDR3 nucleotide sequence: TGTGCCAGCAGTTGGGACAGCCCTGGGGAGCAGTACTTC. Its protein product is CASSWDSPGEQYF. The rearrangement joins TRBV6-5 to TRBJ2-7; 7 nucleotides match TRBD1. Trimming removed 4 bases from V and 7 bases from J; junction bases left unmatched: 7. CDR1 and CDR2 from the germline V gene are MNHEY and SVGAGI. This CDR3 comprises 13 residues.

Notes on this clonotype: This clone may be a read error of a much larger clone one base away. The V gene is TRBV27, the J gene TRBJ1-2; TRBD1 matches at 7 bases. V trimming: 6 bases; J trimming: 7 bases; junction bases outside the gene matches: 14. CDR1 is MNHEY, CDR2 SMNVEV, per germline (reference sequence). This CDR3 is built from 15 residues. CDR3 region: CASSPTAGTVCGYTF. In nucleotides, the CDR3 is TGTGCCAGCAGCCCCACAGCCGGGACAGTCTGTGGCTACACCTTC.

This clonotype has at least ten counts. The CDR3 nucleotides read TGTGCCAGCAGCTTAGGCTGGGGAGAGACCCAGTACTTC. This codes for CASSLGWGETQYF. V usage is TRBV11-3 and J usage is TRBJ2-5, with D hard to call. Germline V lookup: CDR1 SGHNT, CDR2 YENEEA. The V end was cut by 1 base, the J end by 4 bases, with 7 bases between. This CDR3 contains 13 residues.

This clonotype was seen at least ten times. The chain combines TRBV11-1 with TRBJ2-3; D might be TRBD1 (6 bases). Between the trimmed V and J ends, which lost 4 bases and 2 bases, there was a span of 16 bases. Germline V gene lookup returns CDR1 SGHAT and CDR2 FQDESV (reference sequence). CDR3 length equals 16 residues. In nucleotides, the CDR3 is TGTGCCAGCAGCTCCCTCAGGGGTCTGGTCACAGATACGCAGTATTTT. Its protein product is CASSSLRGLVTDTQYF.

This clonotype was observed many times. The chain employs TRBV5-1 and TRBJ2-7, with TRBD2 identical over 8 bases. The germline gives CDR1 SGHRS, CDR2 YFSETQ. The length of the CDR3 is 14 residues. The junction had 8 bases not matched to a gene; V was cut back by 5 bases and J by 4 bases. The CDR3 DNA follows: TGCGCCAGCAGATCGGGAGGGTACGGGTACGAGCAGTACTTC. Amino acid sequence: CASRSGGYGYEQYF.

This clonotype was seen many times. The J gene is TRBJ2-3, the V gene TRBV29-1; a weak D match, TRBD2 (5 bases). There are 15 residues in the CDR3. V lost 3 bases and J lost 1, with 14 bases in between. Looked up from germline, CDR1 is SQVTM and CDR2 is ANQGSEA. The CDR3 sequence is CSVDFTGSGTDTQYF. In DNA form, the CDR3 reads TGCAGCGTTGACTTCACGGGTAGCGGCACAGATACGCAGTATTTT.

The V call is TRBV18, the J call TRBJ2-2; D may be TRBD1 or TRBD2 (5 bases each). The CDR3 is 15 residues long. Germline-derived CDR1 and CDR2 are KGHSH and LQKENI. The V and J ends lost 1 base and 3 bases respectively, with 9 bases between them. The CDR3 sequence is CASSPRMGDTGELFF. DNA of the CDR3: TGTGCCAGCTCACCACGAATGGGGGACACCGGGGAGCTGTTTTTT.

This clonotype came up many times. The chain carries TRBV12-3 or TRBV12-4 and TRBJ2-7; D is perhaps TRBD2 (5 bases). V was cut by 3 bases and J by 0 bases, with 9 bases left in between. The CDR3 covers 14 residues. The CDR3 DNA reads TGTGCCAGCAGTTTGTCGAGGGACTCCTACGAGCAGTACTTC. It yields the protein CASSLSRDSYEQYF.

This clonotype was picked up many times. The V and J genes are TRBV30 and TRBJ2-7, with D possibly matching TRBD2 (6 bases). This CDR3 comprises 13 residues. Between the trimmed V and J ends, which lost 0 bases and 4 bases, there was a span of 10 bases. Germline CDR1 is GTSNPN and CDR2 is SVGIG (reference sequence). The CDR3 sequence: CAWSVRGGYEQYF. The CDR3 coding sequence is TGTGCCTGGAGTGTAAGGGGAGGTTACGAGCAGTACTTC.

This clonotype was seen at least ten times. The CDR3 loop reads CASSLLQGTAGYTF. CDR3 nucleotide sequence: TGTGCCAGCAGTTTATTACAGGGGACGGCTGGCTACACCTTC. The rearrangement links TRBV27 to TRBJ1-2, with TRBD1 matching over 7 bases. Germline trimming cut 1 base from V and 7 bases from J; bases unmatched to any gene: 6. Per germline, CDR1 MNHEY and CDR2 SMNVEV (reference sequence). The CDR3 length is 14 residues.

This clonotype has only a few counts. CDR3 loop: CASSQVTTGTNEKLFF. CDR3 DNA sequence: TGCGCCAGCAGCCAAGTTACGACAGGGACTAATGAAAAACTGTTTTTT. The chain has TRBV4-3 and TRBJ1-4; TRBD1 agrees at 7 bases. This CDR3 spans 16 amino acids. Germline V gives CDR1 LGHNA, CDR2 YSLEER. V shed 1 base, J shed 2 bases, and the junction held 4 bases outside the gene matches.

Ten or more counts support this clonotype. The CDR3: CSARAPQDYNSPLHF. The CDR3 DNA sequence: TGCAGTGCTAGGGCCCCACAGGACTATAATTCACCCCTCCACTTT. V and J are TRBV20-1 and TRBJ1-6; tentative D call: TRBD1 (5 bases). The germline CDR1 and CDR2 sequences are DFQATT and SNEGSKA (reference sequence). The V end was cut by 3 bases, the J end by 3 bases, with 12 bases between. The CDR3 length is 15 residues.

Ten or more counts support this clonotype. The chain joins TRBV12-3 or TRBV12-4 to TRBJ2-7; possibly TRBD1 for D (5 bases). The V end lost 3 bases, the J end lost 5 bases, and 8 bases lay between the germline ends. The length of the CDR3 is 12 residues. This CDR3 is CASSFRGHEQYF. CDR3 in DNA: TGTGCCAGCAGTTTTAGGGGCCACGAGCAGTACTTC.

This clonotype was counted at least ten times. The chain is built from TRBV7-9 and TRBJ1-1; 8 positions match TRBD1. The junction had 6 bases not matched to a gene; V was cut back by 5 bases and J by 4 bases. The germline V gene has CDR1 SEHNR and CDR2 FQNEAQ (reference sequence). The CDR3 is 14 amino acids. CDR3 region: CASSITGGSTEAFF. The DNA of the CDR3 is TGTGCCAGCAGCATCACAGGGGGTAGCACTGAAGCTTTCTTT.

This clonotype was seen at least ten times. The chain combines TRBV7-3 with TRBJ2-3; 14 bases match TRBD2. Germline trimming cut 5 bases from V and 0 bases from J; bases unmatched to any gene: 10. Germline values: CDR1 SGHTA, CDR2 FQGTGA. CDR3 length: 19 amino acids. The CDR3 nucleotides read TGTGCCAGCAGCCGACTAGCGGGGGGGCCGCCAGAAAGCACAGATACGCAGTATTTT. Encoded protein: CASSRLAGGPPESTDTQYF. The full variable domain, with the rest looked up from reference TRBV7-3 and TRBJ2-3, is GAGVSQTPSNKVTEKGKYVELRCDPISGHTALYWYRQSLGQGPEFLIYFQGTGAADDSGLPNDRFFAVRPEGSVSTLKIQRTERGDSAVYLCASSRLAGGPPESTDTQYFGPGTRLTVL.

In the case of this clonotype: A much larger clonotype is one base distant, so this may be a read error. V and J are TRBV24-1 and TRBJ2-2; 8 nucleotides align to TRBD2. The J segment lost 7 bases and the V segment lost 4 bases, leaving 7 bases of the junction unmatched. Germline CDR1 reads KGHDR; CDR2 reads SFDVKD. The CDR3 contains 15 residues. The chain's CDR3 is CATSDNGGGGGELFF. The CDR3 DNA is TGTGCCACCAGTGACAACGGGGGGGGGGGCGGGGAGCTGTTTTTT.

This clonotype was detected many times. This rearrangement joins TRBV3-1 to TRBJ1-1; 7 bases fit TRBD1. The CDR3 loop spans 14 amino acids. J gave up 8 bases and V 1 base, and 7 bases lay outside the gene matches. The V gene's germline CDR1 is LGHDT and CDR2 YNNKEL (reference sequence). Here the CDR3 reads CASSQGAGGSEAFF. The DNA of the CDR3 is TGTGCCAGCAGCCAAGGCGCAGGGGGTTCCGAAGCTTTCTTT.

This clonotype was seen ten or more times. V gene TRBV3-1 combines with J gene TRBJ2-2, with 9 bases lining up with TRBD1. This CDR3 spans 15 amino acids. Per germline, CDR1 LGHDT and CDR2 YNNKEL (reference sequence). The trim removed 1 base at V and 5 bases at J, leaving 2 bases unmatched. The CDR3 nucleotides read TGTGCCAGCAGCCAAGGACAGGGGGAAACCGGGGAGCTGTTTTTT. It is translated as CASSQGQGETGELFF.

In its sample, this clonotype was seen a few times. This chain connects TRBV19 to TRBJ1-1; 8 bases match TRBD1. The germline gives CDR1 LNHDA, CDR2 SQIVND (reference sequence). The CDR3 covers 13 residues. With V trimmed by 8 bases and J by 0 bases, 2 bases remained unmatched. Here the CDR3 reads CASSGQVNTEAFF. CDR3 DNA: TGTGCCAGTTCGGGACAGGTGAACACTGAAGCTTTCTTT.